This TCR beta chain is from a study of OX40 agonist ivuxolimab in advanced cancers. The data were produced by immunoSEQ multiplex PCR, yet TCRdb's version contains in-frame clones alone and is incomplete. The table has about 34,000 clones, roughly 80% seen once. The germline V gene encodes CDR1 SQVTM and CDR2 ANQGSEA. The CDR3 spans 14 residues. V was pared by 6 bases and J by 0 bases, with 12 bases between. This TCR was recovered from an adult with an advanced solid tumor such as melanoma, head and neck, liver or kidney cancer. The sample in question was CD4+ or CD8+ T cells sorted from blood, obtained in a trial of the OX40 agonist ivuxolimab. The gene calls are TRBV29-1 and TRBJ2-1; a possible D gene is TRBD2 (6 bases). CDR3 coding DNA: TGCAGCGTCTTAGCGGTTAGCTCCTACAATGAGCAGTTCTTC. It translates to CSVLAVSSYNEQFF.